This is a list of T cell receptor beta chains from one sample in a study of breast tumors, draining lymph nodes, adjacent tissues. TCRdb redid the calling of the multiplex PCR reads with MiXCR, one entry per CDR3 protein. The table lists over 60,000 distinct CDR3 sequences, less than 75% of them singletons. The source material was breast tumor tissue. The source is a female donor with breast cancer. Some clones in this sample may be carry-over from other donors' samples. Both conserved end residues are part of each CDR3. Fields, in order: V gene, D gene, J gene, clone size, CDR3 protein, CDR3 DNA. The D gene is left open where the match is weak. Clone size is not always given. Where it is, it says once, few, many or a class for expanded clones.

V: TRBV7-6; D: -; J: TRBJ2-1; size: -; CDR3: CASTLRGASSYNEQFF; DNA: TGTGCCAGCACCCTCAGGGGCGCGAGCTCCTACAATGAGCAGTTCTTC
V: TRBV20-1; D: -; J: TRBJ2-5; size: many; CDR3: CSAYERDQETQYF; DNA: TGCAGTGCTTATGAACGGGACCAAGAGACCCAGTACTTC
V: TRBV6-5; D: -; J: TRBJ2-2; size: once; CDR3: CASSSPTRAHGELFF; DNA: TGTGCCAGCAGTTCTCCGACCAGGGCTCACGGGGAGCTGTTTTTT
V: TRBV29-1; D: -; J: TRBJ2-7; size: -; CDR3: CSVDDPLSYEQYF; DNA: TGCAGCGTTGACGATCCGCTTTCCTACGAGCAGTACTTC
V: TRBV7-6; D: -; J: TRBJ2-2; size: many; CDR3: CASSLVTANTGELFF; DNA: TGTGCCAGCAGCTTGGTGACAGCGAACACCGGGGAGCTGTTTTTT
V: TRBV11-2; D: -; J: TRBJ1-2; size: -; CDR3: CASSLDFEALNGYTF; DNA: TGTGCCAGCAGCTTAGATTTTGAAGCGTTGAATGGCTACACCTTC
V: TRBV3-1; D: TRBD2; J: TRBJ2-3; size: -; CDR3: CASCLPSGITTQYF; DNA: TGTGCCAGCTGCCTTCCTAGCGGGATTACTACGCAGTATTTT
V: TRBV11-2; D: -; J: TRBJ1-2; size: many; CDR3: CASSLVRPGARDYGYTF; DNA: TGTGCCAGCAGCTTAGTTCGGCCCGGGGCGAGGGACTATGGCTACACCTTC
V: TRBV7-9; D: TRBD2; J: TRBJ2-1; size: -; CDR3: CASSPGTSRVDEQFF; DNA: TGTGCCAGCAGCCCAGGGACTAGCAGGGTCGATGAGCAGTTCTTC
V: TRBV7-2; D: TRBD1; J: TRBJ1-5; size: -; CDR3: CASSRTGGSNQPQHF; DNA: TGTGCCAGCAGCCGGACAGGGGGTAGCAATCAGCCCCAGCATTTT
V: TRBV29-1; D: TRBD1; J: TRBJ1-3; size: -; CDR3: CSVMGQGVNTIYF; DNA: TGCAGCGTGATGGGACAGGGTGTAAACACCATATATTTT
V: TRBV20-1; D: -; J: TRBJ2-3; size: -; CDR3: CSAKGGLASATQYF; DNA: TGCAGTGCCAAAGGGGGGCTAGCAAGCGCTACGCAGTATTTT
V: TRBV11-2; D: -; J: TRBJ1-2; size: -; CDR3: CASSPRSVGGEGYTF; DNA: TGTGCCAGCAGCCCTCGCTCCGTCGGTGGTGAGGGCTACACCTTC
V: TRBV3-1; D: -; J: TRBJ1-6; size: many; CDR3: CASSPSRNYNSPLHF; DNA: TGTGCCAGCAGCCCTTCAAGGAATTATAATTCACCCCTCCACTTT
V: TRBV11-3; D: TRBD1; J: TRBJ2-3; size: many; CDR3: CASSSGQGGTDTQYF; DNA: TGTGCCAGCAGCTCGGGACAGGGAGGGACAGATACGCAGTATTTT
V: TRBV5-1; D: TRBD1; J: TRBJ2-2; size: -; CDR3: CASSLVQGSGELFF; DNA: TGTGCCAGCAGCTTAGTACAGGGGTCCGGGGAGCTGTTTTTT
V: TRBV7-9; D: -; J: TRBJ2-7; size: once; CDR3: CASRGARVHEQYF; DNA: TGTGCCAGCAGAGGGGCCAGGGTCCACGAGCAGTACTTC
V: TRBV10-3; D: TRBD2; J: TRBJ2-7; size: many; CDR3: CAIRAGASGGEQYF; DNA: TGTGCCATCAGAGCCGGGGCCAGCGGGGGCGAGCAGTACTTC
V: TRBV7-9; D: TRBD2; J: TRBJ2-7; size: -; CDR3: CASSAGLAGAYEQYF; DNA: TGTGCCAGCAGTGCGGGGCTAGCGGGAGCCTACGAGCAGTACTTC
V: TRBV5-1; D: -; J: TRBJ1-6; size: many; CDR3: CASSGEGWNSPLHF; DNA: TGCGCCAGCTCTGGGGAGGGCTGGAATTCACCCCTCCACTTT
V: TRBV5-6; D: -; J: TRBJ1-1; size: many; CDR3: CASSLGSDREAFF; DNA: TGTGCCAGCAGCTTGGGATCGGACAGAGAAGCTTTCTTT
V: TRBV20-1; D: -; J: TRBJ2-7; size: once; CDR3: CSARGAPGSYEQYF; DNA: TGCAGTGCTAGAGGTGCCCCGGGCAGCTACGAGCAGTACTTC
V: TRBV20-1; D: -; J: TRBJ1-6; size: few; CDR3: CSARPNSPLHF; DNA: TGCAGTGCTAGACCTAATTCACCCCTCCACTTT
V: TRBV5-1; D: -; J: TRBJ2-3; size: many; CDR3: CASSWGGTASTDTQYF; DNA: TGCGCCAGCAGCTGGGGGGGGACAGCTAGCACAGATACGCAGTATTTT
V: TRBV9; D: -; J: TRBJ2-3; size: -; CDR3: CASNYNGRDNTDTQYF; DNA: TGTGCCAGCAACTACAATGGTAGGGACAACACAGATACGCAGTATTTT
V: TRBV2; D: TRBD2; J: TRBJ2-7; size: -; CDR3: CASNPPRTPRGEQYF; DNA: TGTGCCAGCAATCCTCCCCGGACCCCGCGGGGGGAGCAGTACTTC
V: TRBV20-1; D: -; J: TRBJ1-6; size: -; CDR3: CSARRDLVPHSPLHF; DNA: TGCAGTGCTAGAAGGGACCTAGTTCCCCATTCACCCCTCCACTTT
V: TRBV7-2; D: TRBD2; J: TRBJ2-7; size: -; CDR3: CASSLKGLAGGEQYF; DNA: TGTGCCAGCAGCTTAAAGGGACTAGCGGGAGGCGAGCAGTACTTC
V: TRBV15; D: -; J: TRBJ2-1; size: -; CDR3: CASSKDLEGKQFF; DNA: TGTGCCTCCAGCAAAGATCTCGAGGGGAAGCAGTTCTTC
V: TRBV6-5; D: -; J: TRBJ1-3; size: -; CDR3: CASSQMGHRALGEQYFGPGTIYF; DNA: -
V: TRBV12-3/TRBV12-4; D: -; J: TRBJ1-2; size: many; CDR3: CASTIGGGTTYGYTF; DNA: TGTGCCAGCACCATAGGGGGGGGTACAACCTATGGCTACACCTTC
V: TRBV5-1; D: -; J: TRBJ2-7; size: many; CDR3: CASSLVGSNSYEQYF; DNA: TGCGCCAGCAGCTTGGTAGGGTCCAACTCCTACGAGCAGTACTTC